Each of the 2 T cell receptor beta chains below was sequenced from the same sample in a study of OX40 agonist ivuxolimab in advanced cancers. Profiled with immunoSEQ multiplex PCR; TCRdb holds only in-frame clones, not every one. There are some 55,000 clones in the sample; nearly 80% occur only once, and 4% to 4.5% lies in the top ten. This material consisted of CD4+ or CD8+ T cells sorted from blood, taken in a trial of the OX40 agonist ivuxolimab. The receptors here all came from an adult with an advanced solid tumor such as melanoma, head and neck, liver or kidney cancer.

The chain employs TRBV5-1 and TRBJ1-1; perhaps TRBD1 as D (5 bases). The ends were cut back, 2 bases at V and 5 bases at J, with 19 bases in the middle. The CDR3 is 16 amino acids. Germline V gives CDR1 SGHRS, CDR2 YFSETQ. This CDR3 reads CASSFQEGLLGTEAFF. CDR3 coding DNA: TGCGCCAGCAGCTTTCAAGAGGGACTTTTAGGAACTGAAGCTTTCTTT.

The chain combines TRBV18 with TRBJ1-4; D call uncertain. CDR1 and CDR2 from the germline V gene are KGHSH and LQKENI. V gave up 4 bases and J gave up 7 bases, with 22 bases separating them. The CDR3 sequence is 17 residues long. CDR3 protein: CASSHPLGWEGGEKLFF. DNA for the CDR3: TGTGCCAGCTCACACCCATTAGGGTGGGAAGGTGGTGAAAAACTGTTTTTT.